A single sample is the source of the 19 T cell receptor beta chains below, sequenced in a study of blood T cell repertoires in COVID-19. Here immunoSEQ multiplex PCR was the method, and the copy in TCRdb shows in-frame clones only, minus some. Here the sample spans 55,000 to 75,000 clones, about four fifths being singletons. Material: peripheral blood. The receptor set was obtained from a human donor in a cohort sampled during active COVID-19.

The CDR3 region is CASSLDPGRSRAFF. Written as DNA, the CDR3 is TGTGCCAGCAGCTTAGATCCGGGGAGGTCTCGGGCTTTCTTT. The rearrangement links TRBV11-2 to TRBJ1-1, with no clear D. CDR1 and CDR2 (germline): SGHAT, FQNNGV. V lost 0 bases to trimming and J lost 11 bases, with 16 bases between them. The CDR3 extends over 14 amino acids.

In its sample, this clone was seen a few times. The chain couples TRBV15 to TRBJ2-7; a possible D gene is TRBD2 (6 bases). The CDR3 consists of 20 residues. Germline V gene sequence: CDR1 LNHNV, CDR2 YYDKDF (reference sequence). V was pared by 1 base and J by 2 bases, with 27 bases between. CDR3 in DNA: TGTGCCACCAGCAGAGGGTCTTTGGTCGGGGGAGCTAAGTCCACCTACGAGCAGTACTTC. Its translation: CATSRGSLVGGAKSTYEQYF.

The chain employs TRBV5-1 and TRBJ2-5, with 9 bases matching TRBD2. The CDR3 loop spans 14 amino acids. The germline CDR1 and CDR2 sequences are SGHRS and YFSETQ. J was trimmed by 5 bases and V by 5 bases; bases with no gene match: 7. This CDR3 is CASRQGLAIETQYF. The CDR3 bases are TGCGCCAGCAGACAGGGACTAGCAATCGAGACCCAGTACTTC.

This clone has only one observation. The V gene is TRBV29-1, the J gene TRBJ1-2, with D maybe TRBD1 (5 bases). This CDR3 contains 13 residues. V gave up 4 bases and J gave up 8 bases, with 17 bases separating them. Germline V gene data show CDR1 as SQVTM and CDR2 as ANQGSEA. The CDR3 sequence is CSVAELGTGGYTF. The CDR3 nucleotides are TGCAGCGTTGCGGAATTGGGGACTGGCGGCTACACCTTC. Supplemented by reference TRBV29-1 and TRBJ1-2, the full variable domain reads SAVISQKPSRDICQRGTSLTIQCQVDSQVTMMFWYRQQPGQSLTLIATANQGSEATYESGFVIDKFPISRPNLTFSTLTVSNMSPEDSSIYLCSVAELGTGGYTFGSGTRLTVV.

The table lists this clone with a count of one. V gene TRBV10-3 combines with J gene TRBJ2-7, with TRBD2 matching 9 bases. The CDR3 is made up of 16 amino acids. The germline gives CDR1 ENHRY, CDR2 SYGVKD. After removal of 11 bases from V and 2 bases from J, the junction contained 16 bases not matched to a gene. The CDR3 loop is CASTSGPSGNTYEQYF. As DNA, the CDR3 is TGTGCCTCCACCTCTGGGCCTAGCGGGAATACCTACGAGCAGTACTTC.

The CDR3 loop reads CASSLGSGAPYEQYF. The CDR3 DNA follows: TGCGCCAGCAGCTTGGGGTCAGGGGCTCCCTACGAGCAGTACTTC. V is TRBV5-1 and J is TRBJ2-7, with D possibly TRBD1 on 6 matching bases. The V end was cut by 0 bases, the J end by 2 bases, with 12 bases between. This CDR3 is built from 15 residues. The germline CDR1 and CDR2 sequences are SGHRS and YFSETQ.

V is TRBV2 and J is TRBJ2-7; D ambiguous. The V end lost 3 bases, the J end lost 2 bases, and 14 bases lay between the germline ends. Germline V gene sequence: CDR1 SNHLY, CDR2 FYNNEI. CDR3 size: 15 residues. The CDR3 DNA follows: TGTGCCAGCAGTGAGATGGGTTTTGGGCCCTACGAGCAGTACTTC. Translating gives CASSEMGFGPYEQYF. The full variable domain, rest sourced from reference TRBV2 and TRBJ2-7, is EPEVTQTPSHQVTQMGQEVILRCVPISNHLYFYWYRQILGQKVEFLVSFYNNEISEKSEIFDDQFSVERPDGSNFTLKIRSTKLEDSAMYFCASSEMGFGPYEQYFGPGTRLTVT.

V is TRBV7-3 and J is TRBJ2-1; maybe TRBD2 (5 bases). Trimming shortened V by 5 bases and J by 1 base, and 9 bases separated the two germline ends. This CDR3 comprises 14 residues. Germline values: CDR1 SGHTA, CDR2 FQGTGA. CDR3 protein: CASSLTSSYNEQFF. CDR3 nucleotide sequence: TGTGCCAGCAGCCTCACTAGTTCCTACAATGAGCAGTTCTTC.

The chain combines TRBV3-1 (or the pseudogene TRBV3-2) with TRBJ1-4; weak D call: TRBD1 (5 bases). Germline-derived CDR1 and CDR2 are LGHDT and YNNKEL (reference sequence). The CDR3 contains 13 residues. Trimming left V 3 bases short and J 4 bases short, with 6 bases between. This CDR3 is CASSHRGNEKLFF. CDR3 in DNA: TGTGCCAGCAGCCATAGGGGTAATGAAAAACTGTTTTTT.

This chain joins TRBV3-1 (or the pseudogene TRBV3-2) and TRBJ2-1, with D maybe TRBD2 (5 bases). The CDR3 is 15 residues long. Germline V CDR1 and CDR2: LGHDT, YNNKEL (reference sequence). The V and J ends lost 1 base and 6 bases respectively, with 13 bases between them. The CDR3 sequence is CASSQAWGASNEQFF. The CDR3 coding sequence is TGTGCCAGCAGCCAAGCCTGGGGAGCATCCAATGAGCAGTTCTTC.

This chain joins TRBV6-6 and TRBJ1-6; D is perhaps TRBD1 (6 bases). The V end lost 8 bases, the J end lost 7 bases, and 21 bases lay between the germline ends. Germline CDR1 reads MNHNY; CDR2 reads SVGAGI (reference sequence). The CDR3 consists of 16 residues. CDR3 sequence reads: CASAQGTGNGNSPLHF. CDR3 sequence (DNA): TGTGCCAGCGCCCAAGGTACAGGGAATGGAAATTCACCCCTCCACTTT.

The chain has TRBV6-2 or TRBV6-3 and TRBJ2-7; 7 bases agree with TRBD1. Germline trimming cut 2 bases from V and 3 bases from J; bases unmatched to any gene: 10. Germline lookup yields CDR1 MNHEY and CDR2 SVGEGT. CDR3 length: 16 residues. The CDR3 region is CASSYAPHRGYYEQYF. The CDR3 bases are TGTGCCAGCAGTTACGCCCCCCACAGGGGATACTACGAGCAGTACTTC.

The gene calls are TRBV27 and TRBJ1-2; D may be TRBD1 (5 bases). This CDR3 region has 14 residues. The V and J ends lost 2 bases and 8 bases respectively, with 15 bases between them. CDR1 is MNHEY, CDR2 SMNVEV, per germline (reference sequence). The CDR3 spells CASSLRRRGEGYTF. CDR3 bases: TGTGCCAGCAGTTTACGACGGCGGGGGGAGGGCTACACCTTC.

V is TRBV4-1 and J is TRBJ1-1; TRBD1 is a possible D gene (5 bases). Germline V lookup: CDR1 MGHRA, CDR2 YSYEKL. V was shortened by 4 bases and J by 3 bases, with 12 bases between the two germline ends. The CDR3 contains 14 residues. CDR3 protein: CASSPHSRDTEAFF. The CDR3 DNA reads TGCGCCAGCAGCCCACACAGCAGGGACACTGAAGCTTTCTTT.

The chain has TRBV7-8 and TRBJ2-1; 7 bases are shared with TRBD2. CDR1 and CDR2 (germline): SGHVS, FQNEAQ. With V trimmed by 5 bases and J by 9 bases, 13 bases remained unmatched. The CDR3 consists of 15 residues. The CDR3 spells CASSAGDGGRGEQFF. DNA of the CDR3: TGTGCCAGCAGCGCGGGAGACGGGGGTCGGGGTGAGCAGTTCTTC.

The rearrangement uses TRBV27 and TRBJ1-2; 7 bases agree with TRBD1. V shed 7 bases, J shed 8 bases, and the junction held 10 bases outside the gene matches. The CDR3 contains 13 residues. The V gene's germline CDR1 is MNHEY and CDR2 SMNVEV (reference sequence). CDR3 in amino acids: CASKRQGTRGYTF. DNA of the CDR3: TGTGCCAGCAAACGACAGGGAACCCGCGGCTACACCTTC.

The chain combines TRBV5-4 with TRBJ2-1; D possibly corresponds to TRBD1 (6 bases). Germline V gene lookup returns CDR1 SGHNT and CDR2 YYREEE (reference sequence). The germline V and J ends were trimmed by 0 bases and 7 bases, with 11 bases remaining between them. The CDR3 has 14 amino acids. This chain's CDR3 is CASSLDQGRNEQFF. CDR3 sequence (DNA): TGTGCCAGCAGCTTGGATCAGGGGCGGAATGAGCAGTTCTTC.

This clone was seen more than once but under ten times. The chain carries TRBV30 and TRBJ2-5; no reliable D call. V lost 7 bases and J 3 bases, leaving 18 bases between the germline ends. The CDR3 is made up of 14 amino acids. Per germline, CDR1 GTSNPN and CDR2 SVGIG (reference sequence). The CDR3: CASSPQAIEETQYF. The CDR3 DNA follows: TGTGCCTCCTCCCCGCAGGCTATAGAAGAGACCCAGTACTTC.

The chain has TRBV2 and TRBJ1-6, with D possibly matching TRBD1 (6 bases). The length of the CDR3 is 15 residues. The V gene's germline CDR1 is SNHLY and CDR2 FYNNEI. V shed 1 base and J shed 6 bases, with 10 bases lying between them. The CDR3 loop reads CASSEESGVNSPLHF. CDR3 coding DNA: TGTGCCAGCAGTGAAGAGTCAGGGGTTAATTCACCCCTCCACTTT.